The 20 T cell receptor beta chains below all came from one sample that was sequenced in a study of T cells in Graves' hyperthyroidism and ophthalmopathy. Amplification yielded TCR beta CDR3 regions, with RNA transcripts as the source. HTBI primers were used for first-round RT-PCR of the TCR CDR3. Using its own MiXCR run on the multiplex PCR reads, TCRdb lists one record per CDR3 protein. This table has roughly 500,000 distinct CDR3 sequences, about 15% appearing once. Sequences were obtained from blood. The source of these receptors is a woman aged 25 to 39 with Graves' ophthalmopathy.

This clonotype was seen a handful of times. The V gene is TRBV4-3, the J gene TRBJ1-5; D is unresolved. Germline assignment: CDR1 LGHNA and CDR2 YSLEER. Trimming took off 0 bases at V and 0 bases at J, with 12 bases between the two ends. The CDR3 has 17 amino acids. CDR3 protein: CASSQEFSGISNQPQHF. The CDR3 DNA reads TGCGCCAGCAGCCAAGAGTTTAGCGGAATTAGCAATCAGCCCCAGCATTTT.

This sequence joins TRBV20-1 and TRBJ1-2; D not certain. Looked up from germline, CDR1 is DFQATT and CDR2 is SNEGSKA (reference sequence). V was pared by 0 bases and J by 4 bases, with 9 bases between. The CDR3 has 13 amino acids. The CDR3 sequence: CSARDRRLYGYTF. In nucleotides, the CDR3 is TGCAGTGCTAGAGACAGGAGACTCTATGGCTACACCTTC.

In the case of this clonotype: Given a much more abundant clone one base away, this may be a read error. The CDR3 end shows no conserved phenylalanine or tryptophan, and so a read error is likely. The chain employs TRBV28 and TRBJ2-7; 11 bases map to TRBD2. CDR1 is MDHEN, CDR2 SYDVKM, per germline. The trim removed 7 bases at V and 5 bases at J, leaving 13 bases unmatched. The CDR3 spans 16 residues. The CDR3 sequence is CASKIAGGPQRDEQYL. The CDR3 nucleotides read TGTGCCAGCAAGATAGCGGGAGGGCCGCAGCGTGACGAGCAGTACCTC.

There are a few counts of this clonotype. The rearrangement joins TRBV14 to TRBJ2-3; D gene unclear. The CDR3 has 16 residues. Germline lookup yields CDR1 SGHDN and CDR2 FVKESK. Trimming cost V 0 bases and J 0 bases, with 10 bases left between them. The CDR3 nucleotides read TGTGCCAGCAGCCAAGAGGCCTTTCTTAGCACAGATACGCAGTATTTT. As protein: CASSQEAFLSTDTQYF.

This clonotype showed up many times. The chain combines TRBV20-1 with TRBJ2-3; perhaps TRBD2 as D (5 bases). The CDR3 consists of 12 residues. The germline V gene encodes CDR1 DFQATT and CDR2 SNEGSKA (reference sequence). Trimming cost V 5 bases and J 2 bases, with 8 bases left between them. CDR3 region: CSAPGYTDTQYF. The CDR3 DNA is TGCAGTGCTCCGGGGTACACAGATACGCAGTATTTT.

The V call is TRBV19, the J call TRBJ2-7; TRBD1 matches 7 bases. V shed 5 bases and J 0 bases; nucleotides not matched to a gene: 7. Germline lookup yields CDR1 LNHDA and CDR2 SQIVND (reference sequence). There are 15 residues in the CDR3. CDR3 bases: TGTGCCAGTAGTGCGAGACAGGGAAGCTCCTACGAGCAGTACTTC. Residues: CASSARQGSSYEQYF.

This clonotype was recorded a few times. The rearrangement joins TRBV19 to TRBJ2-1, with D maybe TRBD2 (6 bases). Germline CDR1 reads LNHDA; CDR2 reads SQIVND (reference sequence). This CDR3 region has 13 residues. Trimming pared 5 bases from V and 13 bases from J, leaving 18 bases between. The CDR3 bases are TGTGCCAGTAGTGTCGGGACTGTCCTTCTTCAGTTCTTC. Its translation: CASSVGTVLLQFF.

This clonotype showed up many times. J is TRBJ2-7 and V is TRBV13; 11 nucleotides line up with TRBD2. The CDR3 extends over 16 amino acids. Per the germline V gene, CDR1 is PRHDT and CDR2 is FYEKMQ (reference sequence). After removal of 5 bases from V and 1 base from J, the junction contained 7 bases not matched to a gene. This chain's CDR3 is CASSKPLAGGSYEQYF. DNA for the CDR3: TGTGCCAGCAGCAAGCCCTTAGCGGGAGGGTCCTACGAGCAGTACTTC.

The chain recombines TRBV2 with TRBJ2-7, with 8 bases that match TRBD1. Unmatched junction bases numbered 15, after V lost 5 bases and J lost 9 bases. Germline assignment: CDR1 SNHLY and CDR2 FYNNEI. The CDR3 loop spans 15 amino acids. CDR3 amino acids: CASSIPQGAVHGQYF. The DNA for the CDR3 is TGTGCCAGCAGTATACCTCAGGGGGCGGTACACGGGCAGTACTTC. The full variable domain, its missing parts supplied by reference TRBV2 and TRBJ2-7, is EPEVTQTPSHQVTQMGQEVILRCVPISNHLYFYWYRQILGQKVEFLVSFYNNEISEKSEIFDDQFSVERPDGSNFTLKIRSTKLEDSAMYFCASSIPQGAVHGQYFGPGTRLTVT.

With respect to this clonotype: A much more abundant neighbour one base away suggests this may be a read error. The chain combines TRBV5-1 with TRBJ2-2; TRBD2 might be the D (6 bases). The CDR3 runs to 15 residues. Germline V gives CDR1 SGHRS, CDR2 YFSETQ. DNA for the CDR3: TGCGCCAGCAGCTTGGGGGGCCCGAACACCGGGGGGCTGTTTTTT. Translated: CASSLGGPNTGGLFF.

This clonotype appeared a few times. V gene TRBV7-8 combines with J gene TRBJ1-4; D unresolved. The CDR3 sequence is 19 residues long. The germline gives CDR1 SGHVS, CDR2 FQNEAQ. With 1 base removed from V and 8 bases from J, the gap between germline ends came to 26 bases. In nucleotides, the CDR3 is TGTGCCAGCAGCTTAGGCATTCCACGGGTGCCCCCGGATCACGAAAAACTGTTTTTT. The encoded protein is CASSLGIPRVPPDHEKLFF.

A few counts support this clonotype. A single base separates this from a much larger clone, so it may be a read error. The gene calls are TRBV9 and TRBJ2-1; TRBD2 agrees at 10 bases. V shed 3 bases, J shed 2 bases, and the junction held 2 bases outside the gene matches. There are 15 residues in the CDR3. Germline-derived CDR1 and CDR2 are SGDLS and YYNGEE. CDR3 loop: CASSASGRAYNEQFF. DNA of the CDR3: TGTGCCAGCAGCGCAAGCGGGAGGGCCTACAATGAGCAGTTCTTC.

The chain has TRBV20-1 and TRBJ1-5; 8 bases are shared with TRBD1. Unmatched junction bases numbered 2, after V lost 6 bases and J lost 1 base. Germline CDR1 DFQATT, CDR2 SNEGSKA (reference sequence). The CDR3 loop spans 13 amino acids. The CDR3 loop reads CSAGTGSNQPQHF. The CDR3 DNA follows: TGCAGTGCAGGGACAGGCAGCAATCAGCCCCAGCATTTT.

CDR3 bases: TGTGCCAGTAGTATAGGGACCACGAGTCAGCCCCAGCATTTT. Translated: CASSIGTTSQPQHF. The chain has TRBV19 and TRBJ1-5; D unresolved. Trimming left V 1 base short and J 6 bases short, with 10 bases between. The length of the CDR3 is 14 residues. CDR1 is LNHDA, CDR2 SQIVND, per germline (reference sequence).

V gene TRBV24-1 combines with J gene TRBJ2-1, with D possibly being TRBD2 (6 bases). This CDR3 is built from 15 residues. Germline CDR1 reads KGHDR; CDR2 reads SFDVKD. V lost 3 bases to trimming and J lost 8 bases, with 16 bases between them. Here the CDR3 DNA reads TGTGCCACCAGTGATGGACGGGAGTCGAGCGATGAGCAGTTCTTC. Translated: CATSDGRESSDEQFF.

The chain recombines TRBV25-1 with TRBJ1-4; 9 bases are shared with TRBD1. Germline values: CDR1 MGHDK, CDR2 SYGVNS. The CDR3 contains 15 residues. V lost 10 bases, J lost 8 bases, and 14 bases stayed unmatched. CDR3 protein: CATSSGQGFLEKLFF. CDR3 nucleotides: TGTGCCACCTCTTCCGGACAGGGGTTTTTGGAAAAACTGTTTTTT.

Only one count was recorded for this clonotype. This sequence may be a read error, since a much larger clone differs from it by one base. The chain carries TRBV30 and TRBJ2-5, with 10 bases aligning to TRBD1. The assigned J gene may be wrong: the sequence end matches TRBJ2-1 better. The germline V gene encodes CDR1 GTSNPN and CDR2 SVGIG (reference sequence). The CDR3 loop spans 14 amino acids. The DNA of the CDR3 is TGTGCCTGGAGGGGGACAGGGGATCTGGAGACCCAGTTCTTC. Its translation: CAWRGTGDLETQFF.

The rearrangement joins TRBV6-1 to TRBJ2-5; D perhaps matches TRBD1 (6 bases). This CDR3 contains 13 residues. Trimming cost V 3 bases and J 5 bases, with 10 bases left between them. Per the germline V gene, CDR1 is MNHNS and CDR2 is SASEGT. The CDR3 is CASSEGAGETQYF. The CDR3 DNA follows: TGTGCCAGCAGTGAGGGGGCCGGGGAGACCCAGTACTTC.

The V call is TRBV5-5, the J call TRBJ1-4; 9 nucleotides agree with TRBD1. Germline lookup yields CDR1 SGHKS and CDR2 YYEKEE (reference sequence). V shed 4 bases and J 8 bases; nucleotides not matched to a gene: 9. The length of the CDR3 is 15 residues. The CDR3 loop reads CASSLRDRDREKLFF. The CDR3 DNA reads TGTGCCAGCAGCCTCCGGGACAGGGACCGAGAAAAACTGTTTTTT.

The rearrangement uses TRBV7-2 and TRBJ2-2; D gene ambiguous. There are 13 residues in the CDR3. The V gene lost 6 bases and the J gene lost 1 base, with 6 bases spanning the gap. In germline, CDR1 is SGHTA, CDR2 FQGNSA. The CDR3 spells CASRGGNTGELFF. As DNA, the CDR3 is TGTGCCAGCAGGGGTGGGAACACCGGGGAGCTGTTTTTT. The full variable domain, with the rest looked up from reference TRBV7-2 and TRBJ2-2, is GAGVSQSPSNKVTEKGKDVELRCDPISGHTALYWYRQSLGQGLEFLIYFQGNSAPDKSGLPSDRFSAERTGGSVSTLTIQRTQQEDSAVYLCASRGGNTGELFFGEGSRLTVL.